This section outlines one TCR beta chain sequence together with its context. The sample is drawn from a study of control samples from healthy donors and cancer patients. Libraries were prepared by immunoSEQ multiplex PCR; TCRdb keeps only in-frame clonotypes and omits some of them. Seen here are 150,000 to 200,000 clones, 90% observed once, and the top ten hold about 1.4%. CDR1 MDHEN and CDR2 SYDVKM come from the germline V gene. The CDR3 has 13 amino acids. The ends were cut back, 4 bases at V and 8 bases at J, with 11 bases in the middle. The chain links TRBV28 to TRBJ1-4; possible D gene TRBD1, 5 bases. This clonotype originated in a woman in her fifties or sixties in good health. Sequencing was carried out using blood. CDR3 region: CASSSGIEEKLFF. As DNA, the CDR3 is TGTGCCAGCAGTTCAGGGATAGAGGAAAAACTGTTTTTT.